The 13 T cell receptor beta chains reported below all come from one sample, sequenced in a study of blood T cell repertoires in COVID-19. Clones were sequenced by immunoSEQ multiplex PCR, and TCRdb holds only the in-frame ones, with some missing. Among approximately 300,000 clones listed, around 87% were seen once. The sequenced sample consisted of PBMCs or T cells enriched from blood (not recorded which). The receptor set was obtained from a woman in her thirties who had recovered from COVID-19.

V gene TRBV28 combines with J gene TRBJ2-2, with 11 positions matching TRBD1. Germline V lookup: CDR1 MDHEN, CDR2 SYDVKM. V lost 0 bases, J lost 3 bases, and 3 bases stayed unmatched. The CDR3 is 17 residues long. The CDR3 nucleotides read TGTGCCAGCAGTTTATGGGACAGGGGGCCCTACACCGGGGAGCTGTTTTTT. Translating it yields CASSLWDRGPYTGELFF.

This chain connects TRBV7-2 to TRBJ1-2, with D perhaps TRBD1 (5 bases). This CDR3 is 15 amino acids long. Germline loops: CDR1 SGHTA, CDR2 FQGNSA. V shed 5 bases and J shed 6 bases, with 19 bases lying between them. CDR3 nucleotide sequence: TGTGCCAGCAGCCTGGAAACCCCAGGGTACAATGGCTACACCTTC. Amino acids: CASSLETPGYNGYTF.

This rearrangement joins TRBV4-1 to TRBJ1-1, with D maybe TRBD1 (5 bases). V dropped 6 bases and J dropped 4 bases, with 12 bases sitting between them. Germline-derived CDR1 and CDR2 are MGHRA and YSYEKL. This CDR3 region has 13 residues. The CDR3 spells CASSHGGGTEAFF. The CDR3 coding sequence is TGCGCCAGCAGTCACGGGGGGGGCACTGAAGCTTTCTTT.

The chain recombines TRBV7-2 with TRBJ1-6, with a tentative D call TRBD1 (5 bases). The ends were cut back, 5 bases at V and 14 bases at J, with 13 bases in the middle. This CDR3 spans 12 amino acids. The V gene's germline CDR1 is SGHTA and CDR2 FQGNSA. The CDR3 loop reads CASSPWGGALHF. CDR3 sequence (DNA): TGTGCCAGCAGCCCCTGGGGGGGGGCCCTCCACTTT.

The gene calls are TRBV11-2 and TRBJ2-2; tentatively, D is TRBD2 (6 bases). The CDR3 totals 14 residues. V gave up 4 bases and J gave up 6 bases, with 12 bases separating them. The germline V gene encodes CDR1 SGHAT and CDR2 FQNNGV. The CDR3: CASSWRGSAGELFF. The CDR3 DNA reads TGTGCCAGCAGCTGGAGGGGATCTGCCGGGGAGCTGTTTTTT.

This clone appeared a single time. The chain combines TRBV2 with TRBJ1-5; unclear D gene. The V and J ends lost 2 bases and 5 bases respectively, with 7 bases between them. From germline, CDR1 is SNHLY and CDR2 FYNNEI. This CDR3 is built from 13 residues. This CDR3 is CASSEWRDQPQHF. The CDR3, as DNA: TGTGCCAGCAGTGAATGGCGGGATCAGCCCCAGCATTTT.

The rearrangement uses TRBV19 and TRBJ1-5; D gene unclear. The V gene lost 6 bases and the J gene lost 0 bases, with 9 bases spanning the gap. The CDR3 sequence is 14 residues long. CDR1 and CDR2 from the germline V gene are LNHDA and SQIVND (reference sequence). The CDR3: CASRAVNSNQPQHF. The CDR3 coding sequence is TGTGCCAGTAGGGCGGTAAATAGCAATCAGCCCCAGCATTTT.

The CDR3 DNA sequence: TGTGCCAGCAGTCCCCGGGCACTAGGTAGTCAGCCCCAGCATTTT. Its translation: CASSPRALGSQPQHF. The chain is built from TRBV2 and TRBJ1-5, with D hard to call. There are 15 residues in the CDR3. Germline V CDR1 and CDR2: SNHLY, FYNNEI. Deletions cut 5 bases from V and 6 bases from J, with 17 bases between.

This clone has a single count. This sequence joins TRBV5-5 and TRBJ2-4, with 10 bases identical to TRBD1. Germline CDR1 reads SGHKS; CDR2 reads YYEKEE (reference sequence). CDR3 size: 19 residues. With 1 base clipped from V and 3 bases from J, the junction kept 13 bases outside the gene matches. The CDR3 spells CASSLFGQGGPFGKNIQYF. For the CDR3, the DNA is TGTGCCAGCAGCTTGTTTGGACAGGGGGGTCCCTTCGGCAAAAACATTCAGTACTTC. Together with reference TRBV5-5 and TRBJ2-4, the CDR3 gives the full variable domain: DAGVTQSPTHLIKTRGQQVTLRCSPISGHKSVSWYQQVLGQGPQFIFQYYEKEERGRGNFPDRFSARQFPNYSSELNVNALLLGDSALYLCASSLFGQGGPFGKNIQYFGAGTRLSVL.

The rearrangement uses TRBV19 and TRBJ2-5; 8 nucleotides align to TRBD1. The CDR3 is 14 residues long. V dropped 7 bases and J dropped 0; count of bases not matched to a gene: 4. Per germline, CDR1 LNHDA and CDR2 SQIVND (reference sequence). CDR3 sequence (DNA): TGTGCCAGTACTCGGGACAGGTACCAAGAGACCCAGTACTTC. This codes for CASTRDRYQETQYF.

The chain has TRBV27 and TRBJ2-5; 8 bases fit TRBD2. V was clipped by 3 bases and J by 7 bases; unmatched bases: 13. The CDR3 is 16 residues long. The germline V gene encodes CDR1 MNHEY and CDR2 SMNVEV (reference sequence). The CDR3, as DNA: TGTGCCAGCAGTTTGGGCGCGGGGGGACCTATAGGGACCCAGTACTTC. It codes for CASSLGAGGPIGTQYF.

This chain joins TRBV18 and TRBJ1-2, with 9 bases identical to TRBD1. The germline V gene has CDR1 KGHSH and CDR2 LQKENI. CDR3 length equals 15 residues. Trimming cost V 5 bases and J 7 bases; bases outside gene matches: 11. CDR3 in DNA: TGTGCCAGCTCAGCGGGTACACAGGGGGCGCGTGGCTACACCTTC. Translation gives CASSAGTQGARGYTF.

The chain joins TRBV19 to TRBJ1-2; D may be TRBD1 (6 bases). This CDR3 has 14 residues. Germline CDR1 reads LNHDA; CDR2 reads SQIVND (reference sequence). Trimming cost V 5 bases and J 0 bases, with 10 bases left between them. The CDR3, as DNA: TGTGCCAGTAGTCGTCGGACAGCTAACTATGGCTACACCTTC. It yields the protein CASSRRTANYGYTF. Based on the CDR3 plus reference TRBV19 and TRBJ1-2, the full variable domain is DGGITQSPKYLFRKEGQNVTLSCEQNLNHDAMYWYRQDPGQGLRLIYYSQIVNDFQKGDIAEGYSVSREKKESFPLTVTSAQKNPTAFYLCASSRRTANYGYTFGSGTRLTVV.